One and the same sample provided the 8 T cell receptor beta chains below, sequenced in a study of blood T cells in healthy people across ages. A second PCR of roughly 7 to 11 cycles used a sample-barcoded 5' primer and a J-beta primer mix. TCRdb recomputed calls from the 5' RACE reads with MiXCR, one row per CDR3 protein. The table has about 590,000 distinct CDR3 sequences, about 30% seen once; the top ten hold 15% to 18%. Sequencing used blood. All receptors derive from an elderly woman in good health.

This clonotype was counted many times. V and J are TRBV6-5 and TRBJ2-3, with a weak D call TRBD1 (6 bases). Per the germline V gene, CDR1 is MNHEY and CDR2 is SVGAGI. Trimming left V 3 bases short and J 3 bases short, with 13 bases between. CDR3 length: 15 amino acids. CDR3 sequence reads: CASSYLTGLTDTQYF. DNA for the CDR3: TGTGCCAGCAGTTATCTGACAGGATTGACAGATACGCAGTATTTT.

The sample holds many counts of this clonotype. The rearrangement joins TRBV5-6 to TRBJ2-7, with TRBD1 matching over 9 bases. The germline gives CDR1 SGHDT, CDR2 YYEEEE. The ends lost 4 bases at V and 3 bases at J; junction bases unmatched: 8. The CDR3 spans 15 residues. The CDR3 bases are TGTGCCAGCAGCCCAACCGGGACAGGGAACTACGAGCAGTACTTC. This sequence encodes CASSPTGTGNYEQYF. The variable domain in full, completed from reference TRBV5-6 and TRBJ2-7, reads DAGVTQSPTHLIKTRGQQVTLRCSPKSGHDTVSWYQQALGQGPQFIFQYYEEEERQRGNFPDRFSGHQFPNYSSELNVNALLLGDSALYLCASSPTGTGNYEQYFGPGTRLTVT.

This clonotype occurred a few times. The CDR3 reads CASSRTGSPPQHF. The DNA for the CDR3 is TGTGCCAGCAGTAGGACAGGGTCCCCGCCCCAGCATTTT. The chain has TRBV12-3 or TRBV12-4 and TRBJ1-5; 8 positions match TRBD1. V lost 5 bases and J lost 9; bases outside the gene matches: 6. CDR3 length equals 13 residues.

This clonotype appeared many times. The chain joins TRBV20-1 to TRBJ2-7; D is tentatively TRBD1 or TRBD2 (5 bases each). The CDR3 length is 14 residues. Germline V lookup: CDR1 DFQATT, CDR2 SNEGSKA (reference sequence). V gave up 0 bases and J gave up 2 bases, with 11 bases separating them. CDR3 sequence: CSARDRGRTYEQYF. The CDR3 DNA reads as TGCAGTGCTAGAGATAGGGGACGGACCTACGAGCAGTACTTC.

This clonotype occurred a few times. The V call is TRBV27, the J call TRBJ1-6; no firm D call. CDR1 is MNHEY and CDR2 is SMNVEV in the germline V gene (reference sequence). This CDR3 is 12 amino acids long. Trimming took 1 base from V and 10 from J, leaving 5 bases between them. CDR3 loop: CASSLYGSPLHF. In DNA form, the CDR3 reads TGTGCCAGCAGTTTATACGGGTCACCCCTCCACTTT.

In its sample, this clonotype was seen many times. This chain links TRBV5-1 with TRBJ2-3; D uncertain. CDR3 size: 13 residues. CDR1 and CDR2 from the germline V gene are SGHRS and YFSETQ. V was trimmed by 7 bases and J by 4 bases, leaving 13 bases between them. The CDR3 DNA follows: TGCGCCAGCGTTGCTCAAGTTGCAGATACGCAGTATTTT. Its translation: CASVAQVADTQYF.

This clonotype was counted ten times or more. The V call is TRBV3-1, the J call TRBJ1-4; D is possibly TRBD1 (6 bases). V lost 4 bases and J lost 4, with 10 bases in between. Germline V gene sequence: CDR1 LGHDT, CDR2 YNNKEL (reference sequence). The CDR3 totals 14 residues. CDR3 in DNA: TGTGCCAGCAGCCTCCGGACAGATAATGAAAAACTGTTTTTT. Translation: CASSLRTDNEKLFF. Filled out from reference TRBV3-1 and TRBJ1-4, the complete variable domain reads DTAVSQTPKYLVTQMGNDKSIKCEQNLGHDTMYWYKQDSKKFLKIMFSYNNKELIINETVPNRFSPKSPDKAHLNLHINSLELGDSAVYFCASSLRTDNEKLFFGSGTQLSVL.

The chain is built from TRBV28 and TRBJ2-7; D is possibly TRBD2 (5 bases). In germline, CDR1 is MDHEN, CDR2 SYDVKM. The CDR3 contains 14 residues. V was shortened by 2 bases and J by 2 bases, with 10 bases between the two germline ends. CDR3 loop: CASSLPKRAYEQYF. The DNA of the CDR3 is TGTGCCAGCAGTTTACCCAAGAGGGCCTACGAGCAGTACTTC.